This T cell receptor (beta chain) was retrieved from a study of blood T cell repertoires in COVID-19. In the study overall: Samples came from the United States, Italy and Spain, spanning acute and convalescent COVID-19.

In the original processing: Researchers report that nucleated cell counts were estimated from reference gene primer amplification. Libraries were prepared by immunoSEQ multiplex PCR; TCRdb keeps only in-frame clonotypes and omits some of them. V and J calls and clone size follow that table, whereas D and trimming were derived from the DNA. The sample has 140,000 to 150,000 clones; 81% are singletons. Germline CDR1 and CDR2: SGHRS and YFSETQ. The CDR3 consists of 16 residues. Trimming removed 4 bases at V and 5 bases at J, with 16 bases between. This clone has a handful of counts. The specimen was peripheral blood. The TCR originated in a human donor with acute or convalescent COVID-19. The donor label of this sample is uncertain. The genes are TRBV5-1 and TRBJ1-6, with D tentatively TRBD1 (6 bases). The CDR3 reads CASSRSATGNNSPLHF. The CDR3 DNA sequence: TGCGCCAGCAGCCGATCCGCGACAGGAAATAATTCACCCCTCCACTTT.